The 30 T cell receptor beta chains below were found in one sample sequenced in a study of OX40 agonist ivuxolimab in advanced cancers. Libraries were made using the immunoSEQ multiplex PCR assay. As stored in TCRdb, this immuneACCESS dataset retains in-frame rearrangements with V and J assigned. A fraction of the clones does not appear; measured against another copy, unresolved V genes explain less than half of the discrepancy, and the remainder lacks a known reason. This sample holds approximately 39,000 clones; about 89% were observed only once. Over 40% of the sample is taken by the ten largest. The sample in question was CD4+ or CD8+ T cells sorted from blood, obtained in a trial of the OX40 agonist ivuxolimab. Source of these receptors: an adult with an advanced solid tumor such as melanoma, head and neck, liver or kidney cancer.

With regard to this clone: Other DNA sequences within the sample encode an identical CDR3. The chain employs TRBV18 and TRBJ1-5; 7 bases are shared with TRBD1. V lost 6 bases and J lost 1; bases outside the gene matches: 3. Germline values: CDR1 KGHSH, CDR2 LQKENI. This CDR3 contains 14 residues. CDR3 bases: TGTGCCAGCTCCCCAGGGGGGAGCAATCAGCCCCAGCATTTT. This codes for CASSPGGSNQPQHF.

The rearrangement uses TRBV9 and TRBJ2-7; maybe TRBD1 (6 bases). This CDR3 contains 13 residues. The V end lost 0 bases, the J end lost 7 bases, and 11 bases lay between the germline ends. CDR1 is SGDLS, CDR2 YYNGEE, per germline. The CDR3 region is CASSVEGVQEQYF. Here the CDR3 DNA reads TGTGCCAGCAGCGTAGAGGGGGTCCAGGAGCAGTACTTC.

The chain couples TRBV4-3 to TRBJ2-1; 10 nucleotides agree with TRBD1. Germline trimming cut 0 bases from V and 2 bases from J; bases unmatched to any gene: 4. Germline CDR1 is LGHNA and CDR2 is YSLEER. The CDR3 consists of 17 residues. CDR3 nucleotides: TGCGCCAGCAGCCAAGACACGGGGACAGGGGCCTACAATGAGCAGTTCTTC. As protein: CASSQDTGTGAYNEQFF.

The chain employs TRBV4-2 and TRBJ1-1; D call uncertain. The CDR3 loop spans 13 amino acids. Germline values: CDR1 LGHNA, CDR2 YNFKEQ. The germline V and J ends were trimmed by 5 bases and 6 bases, with 13 bases remaining between them. CDR3 amino acids: CASSLGKVSEAFF. The CDR3 DNA reads TGTGCCAGCAGCTTGGGAAAGGTCTCTGAAGCTTTCTTT.

This rearrangement joins TRBV5-1 to TRBJ2-7, with 12 nucleotides matching TRBD2. The CDR3 totals 19 residues. J lost 0 bases, V lost 0 bases, and 10 bases had no gene match. The germline V gene encodes CDR1 SGHRS and CDR2 YFSETQ. The DNA of the CDR3 is TGCGCCAGCAGCTTGGCCCCTAGCGGGGGGGGTAGGAGCTCCTACGAGCAGTACTTC. It translates to CASSLAPSGGGRSSYEQYF.

This sequence joins TRBV6-5 and TRBJ1-2; D is perhaps TRBD1 (5 bases). CDR3 size: 13 residues. V gave up 2 bases and J gave up 6 bases, with 10 bases separating them. CDR1 is MNHEY and CDR2 is SVGAGI in the germline V gene. The DNA of the CDR3 is TGTGCCAGCAGTTACGAGGGGTTGAATGGCTACACCTTC. As protein: CASSYEGLNGYTF.

The chain couples TRBV5-1 to TRBJ2-1; 9 nucleotides line up with TRBD1. Trimming at V came to 4 bases and at J to 3 bases, leaving 5 bases not matched to a gene. The CDR3 loop spans 15 amino acids. Germline CDR1 is SGHRS and CDR2 is YFSETQ. The CDR3 DNA is TGCGCCAGCAGCCCCGGGACAGGGATCTACAATGAGCAGTTCTTC. This translates into CASSPGTGIYNEQFF.

This rearrangement joins TRBV7-2 to TRBJ2-7; D remains ambiguous. This CDR3 region has 15 residues. Looked up from germline, CDR1 is SGHTA and CDR2 is FQGNSA. V lost 1 base to trimming and J lost 7 bases, with 17 bases between them. The CDR3 DNA follows: TGTGCCAGCAGCTTAGACCCCAACCTCCCCAGTGAGCAGTACTTC. As protein: CASSLDPNLPSEQYF.

This clone was detected once. The chain couples TRBV19 to TRBJ1-4; D perhaps matches TRBD1 (6 bases). The CDR3 runs to 15 residues. Trimming removed 6 bases at V and 4 bases at J, with 15 bases between. The V gene's germline CDR1 is LNHDA and CDR2 SQIVND (reference sequence). The CDR3 DNA reads as TGTGCCAGTAGGGAGAAACAGGGAGGTAATGAAAAACTGTTTTTT. It is translated as CASREKQGGNEKLFF.

This chain uses TRBV7-2 with TRBJ2-3; unclear D gene. Germline CDR1 is SGHTA and CDR2 is FQGNSA. Trimming removed 5 bases at V and 1 base at J, with 16 bases between. The CDR3 loop spans 16 amino acids. CDR3 nucleotides: TGTGCCAGCAGCCCCGGACCACGCGGTGGCACAGATACGCAGTATTTT. Its protein product is CASSPGPRGGTDTQYF.

The chain uses TRBV5-6 and TRBJ1-3; D is uncertain. There are 12 residues in the CDR3. The ends were cut back, 3 bases at V and 0 bases at J, with 1 base in the middle. The V gene's germline CDR1 is SGHDT and CDR2 YYEEEE. Written as DNA, the CDR3 is TGTGCCAGCAGCTACTCTGGAAACACCATATATTTT. It codes for CASSYSGNTIYF.

The gene calls are TRBV7-2 and TRBJ1-1; TRBD1 might be the D (5 bases). Trimming shortened V by 2 bases and J by 1 base, and 11 bases separated the two germline ends. Germline V CDR1 and CDR2: SGHTA, FQGNSA. The CDR3 is made up of 15 amino acids. The CDR3 spells CASSLWSGPNTEAFF. CDR3 bases: TGTGCCAGCAGCTTATGGTCAGGGCCGAACACTGAAGCTTTCTTT.

This chain joins TRBV28 and TRBJ1-5; tentatively, D is TRBD1 (5 bases). The CDR3 contains 15 residues. Germline V lookup: CDR1 MDHEN, CDR2 SYDVKM. The V and J ends lost 5 bases and 7 bases respectively, with 18 bases between them. Here the CDR3 DNA reads TGTGCCAGCAGTACCTCGGGGGGAAAATGGCAGCCCCAGCATTTT. This translates into CASSTSGGKWQPQHF.

The rearrangement joins TRBV4-3 to TRBJ2-5; D ambiguous. Trimming took off 0 bases at V and 5 bases at J, with 13 bases between the two ends. This CDR3 has 15 residues. The germline gives CDR1 LGHNA, CDR2 YSLEER. This CDR3 reads CASSQDLGPRETQYF. CDR3 in DNA: TGCGCCAGCAGCCAAGATTTGGGCCCACGGGAGACCCAGTACTTC.

This clone was seen just once. The J gene is TRBJ2-7, the V gene TRBV5-1, with 9 bases lining up with TRBD1. The V segment lost 4 bases and the J segment 2 bases; nucleotides outside the gene matches: 7. From germline, CDR1 is SGHRS and CDR2 YFSETQ. CDR3 length: 15 amino acids. The CDR3 coding sequence is TGCGCCAGCAGCGCCGGGACAGGGCGACCCTACGAGCAGTACTTC. This gives the protein CASSAGTGRPYEQYF.

The J gene is TRBJ2-3, the V gene TRBV11-2; the D gene is possibly TRBD1 (6 bases). The V end was cut by 5 bases, the J end by 2 bases, with 14 bases between. The CDR3 length is 15 residues. Germline loops: CDR1 SGHAT, CDR2 FQNNGV. The CDR3 sequence is CASSRRGYDTDTQYF. The CDR3 DNA sequence: TGTGCCAGCAGCCGTAGGGGGTACGACACAGATACGCAGTATTTT.

The V gene is TRBV5-6, the J gene TRBJ2-3; D may be TRBD1 or TRBD2 (7 bases each). V dropped 4 bases and J dropped 7 bases, with 22 bases sitting between them. Germline V lookup: CDR1 SGHDT, CDR2 YYEEEE. The length of the CDR3 is 16 residues. The CDR3 nucleotides are TGTGCCAGCAGCCAGGGGGGGGACGGAGGCACGAATACGCAGTATTTT. This translates into CASSQGGDGGTNTQYF.

Turning to this clone: Germline and junction disagree at one end, which may indicate a read error. This chain connects TRBV27 to TRBJ1-4; D gene unclear. CDR1 is MNHEY and CDR2 is SMNVEV in the germline V gene (reference sequence). The CDR3 runs to 15 residues. CDR3 sequence: CASSNFGSANEKLFF. In nucleotides, the CDR3 is TGTGCCAGCAGTAACTTCGGTAGTGCTAACGAAAAACTGTTTTTT.

The J gene is TRBJ2-5, the V gene TRBV7-2; 7 bases agree with TRBD1. The J call may not be correct, given that the DNA end is closer to TRBJ2-7. Germline V CDR1 and CDR2: SGHTA, FQGNSA. The CDR3 has 14 amino acids. CDR3 loop: CASSFGAGGYEQYF. Here the CDR3 DNA reads TGTGCCAGCAGCTTCGGGGCAGGGGGCTACGAGCAGTACTTC.

The J gene is TRBJ1-5, the V gene TRBV7-2, with D tentatively TRBD1 (5 bases). Between the trimmed V and J ends, which lost 5 bases and 2 bases, there was a span of 13 bases. Germline assignment: CDR1 SGHTA and CDR2 FQGNSA. CDR3 size: 15 residues. The CDR3, as DNA: TGTGCCAGCAGCGCGGGGGGGGGAGGCAATCAGCCCCAGCATTTT. This encodes CASSAGGGGNQPQHF.

The genes are TRBV14 and TRBJ2-3; 10 positions match TRBD1. Per the germline V gene, CDR1 is SGHDN and CDR2 is FVKESK. Germline trimming cut 1 base from V and 3 bases from J; bases unmatched to any gene: 1. This CDR3 contains 15 residues. As DNA, the CDR3 is TGTGCCAGCAGCCAAGGGACAGGGGGAACAGATACGCAGTATTTT. It yields the protein CASSQGTGGTDTQYF.

This rearrangement joins TRBV19 to TRBJ1-2; D is unclear. This CDR3 region has 13 residues. Germline V gene data show CDR1 as LNHDA and CDR2 as SQIVND (reference sequence). Trimming took off 9 bases at V and 2 bases at J, with 13 bases between the two ends. The DNA for the CDR3 is TGTGCCAGCCGAAAAGCGGGGAACTATGGCTACACCTTC. This translates into CASRKAGNYGYTF.

CDR3 in amino acids: CASTSLWAGGDETQYF. DNA for the CDR3: TGTGCCAGCACCTCTTTGTGGGCGGGGGGAGATGAGACCCAGTACTTC. This chain connects TRBV7-9 to TRBJ2-5; TRBD2 aligns across 8 bases. Germline trimming cut 7 bases from V and 5 bases from J; bases unmatched to any gene: 15. The CDR3 sequence is 16 residues long. Germline lookup yields CDR1 SEHNR and CDR2 FQNEAQ (reference sequence).

DNA of the CDR3: TGTGCCAGCTCCCTAACCCTGAACACTGAAGCTTTCTTT. This sequence encodes CASSLTLNTEAFF. This chain connects TRBV27 to TRBJ1-1; D remains ambiguous. The CDR3 totals 13 residues. The V end was cut by 8 bases, the J end by 0 bases, with 10 bases between. Germline V gene data show CDR1 as MNHEY and CDR2 as SMNVEV (reference sequence).

The V call is TRBV7-6, the J call TRBJ2-2; D is undetermined. The germline V gene has CDR1 SGHVS and CDR2 FNYEAQ. The CDR3 loop spans 14 amino acids. Trimming stripped 2 bases from V and 3 bases from J, with 7 bases between. CDR3 in amino acids: CASSLSVDTGELFF. The CDR3 DNA is TGTGCCAGCAGCTTAAGCGTTGACACCGGGGAGCTGTTTTTT.

This rearrangement joins TRBV5-4 to TRBJ2-5, with unresolved D. From germline, CDR1 is SGHNT and CDR2 YYREEE (reference sequence). This CDR3 contains 13 residues. V was cut by 0 bases and J by 1 base, with 4 bases left in between. The CDR3 loop reads CASSLESQETQYF. The CDR3 DNA sequence: TGTGCCAGCAGCTTGGAAAGCCAAGAGACCCAGTACTTC.

The DNA of the CDR3 is TGCGCCAGCAGCCAAGCGGACAGGGTGGATGGCTACACCTTC. As protein: CASSQADRVDGYTF. The chain has TRBV4-1 and TRBJ1-2; 8 bases align to TRBD1. V was pared by 1 base and J by 6 bases, with 4 bases of the junction left unmatched. CDR1 and CDR2 from the germline V gene are MGHRA and YSYEKL. The length of the CDR3 is 14 residues.

The chain is built from TRBV9 and TRBJ2-5; 10 positions agree with TRBD2. Trimming removed 3 bases from V and 1 base from J; junction bases left unmatched: 3. Germline V CDR1 and CDR2: SGDLS, YYNGEE. There are 15 residues in the CDR3. The CDR3 sequence: CASSASGGLQETQYF. The CDR3 coding sequence is TGTGCCAGCAGCGCTAGCGGGGGACTCCAAGAGACCCAGTACTTC.

The rearrangement joins TRBV19 to TRBJ1-4; 7 bases align to TRBD1. V shed 9 bases and J 0 bases; nucleotides not matched to a gene: 10. In germline, CDR1 is LNHDA, CDR2 SQIVND (reference sequence). The CDR3 spans 16 residues. This CDR3 is CASRGTKLATNEKLFF. The CDR3 nucleotides read TGTGCCAGCAGGGGGACCAAATTGGCAACTAATGAAAAACTGTTTTTT. Variable domain in full (rest from reference TRBV19 and TRBJ1-4): DGGITQSPKYLFRKEGQNVTLSCEQNLNHDAMYWYRQDPGQGLRLIYYSQIVNDFQKGDIAEGYSVSREKKESFPLTVTSAQKNPTAFYLCASRGTKLATNEKLFFGSGTQLSVL.

The chain recombines TRBV6-1 with TRBJ2-7; weak D call: TRBD1 (5 bases). V lost 11 bases and J 0 bases, leaving 14 bases between the germline ends. The CDR3 is 13 residues long. Germline V gene lookup returns CDR1 MNHNS and CDR2 SASEGT. The CDR3 region has the DNA TGTGCCGGAAAAACCGACAGCTCCTACGAGCAGTACTTC. This gives the protein CAGKTDSSYEQYF.